This T cell receptor (beta chain) stems from a study of shared clonotypes between healthy human individuals. The CD8 memory fraction combined CD45RO+ cells with TemRA cells (CCR7-negative CD45RA+). General observations from the study: A generally larger estimated richness was seen in naive subsets than in memory subsets.

Sorted-subset replicate PCR reactions contained 200 ng DNA, corresponding to approximately 30,000 T cell genomes. Assay: immunoSEQ multiplex PCR; the TCRdb copy retains only in-frame clones and omits some. The table lists about 110,000 clones, approximately 70% of them singletons, with about 24% in the top ten. CDR1 is SGHNT and CDR2 is YYREEE in the germline V gene (reference sequence). The J segment lost 2 bases and the V segment lost 4 bases, leaving 14 bases of the junction unmatched. The CDR3 runs to 17 residues. A note on this clone: The antigen is not known.

This TCR derives from a woman aged 25 to 39 in good health. The material sequenced was memory CD8+ T cells sorted from blood. Subset in this sample: CD45RO+ cells pooled with CCR7-negative TemRA cells. The V gene is TRBV5-4, the J gene TRBJ2-7; 8 nucleotides match TRBD2. CDR3 DNA: TGTGCCAGCAGCCCTTTCGAAAGAGCGGGAGTAGCCTACGAGCAGTACTTC. Its protein product is CASSPFERAGVAYEQYF. Full variable domain (missing parts from reference TRBV5-4 and TRBJ2-7): ETGVTQSPTHLIKTRGQQVTLRCSSQSGHNTVSWYQQALGQGPQFIFQYYREEENGRGNFPPRFSGLQFPNYSSELNVNALELDDSALYLCASSPFERAGVAYEQYFGPGTRLTVT.